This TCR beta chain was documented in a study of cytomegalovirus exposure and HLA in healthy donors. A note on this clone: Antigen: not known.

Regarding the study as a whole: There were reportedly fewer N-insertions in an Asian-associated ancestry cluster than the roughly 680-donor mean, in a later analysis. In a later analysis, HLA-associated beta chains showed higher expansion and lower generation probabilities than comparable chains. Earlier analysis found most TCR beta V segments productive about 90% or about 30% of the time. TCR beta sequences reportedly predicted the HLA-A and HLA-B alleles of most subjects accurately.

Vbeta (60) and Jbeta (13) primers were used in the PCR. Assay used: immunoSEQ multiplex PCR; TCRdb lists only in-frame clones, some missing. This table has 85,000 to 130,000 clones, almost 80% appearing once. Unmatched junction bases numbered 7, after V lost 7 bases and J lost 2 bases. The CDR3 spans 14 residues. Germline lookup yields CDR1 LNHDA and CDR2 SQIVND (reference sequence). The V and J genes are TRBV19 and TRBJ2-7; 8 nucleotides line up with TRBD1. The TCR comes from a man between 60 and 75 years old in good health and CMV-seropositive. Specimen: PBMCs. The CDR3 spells CASKGTGLPYEQYF. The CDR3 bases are TGTGCCAGTAAGGGGACAGGACTTCCCTACGAGCAGTACTTC.